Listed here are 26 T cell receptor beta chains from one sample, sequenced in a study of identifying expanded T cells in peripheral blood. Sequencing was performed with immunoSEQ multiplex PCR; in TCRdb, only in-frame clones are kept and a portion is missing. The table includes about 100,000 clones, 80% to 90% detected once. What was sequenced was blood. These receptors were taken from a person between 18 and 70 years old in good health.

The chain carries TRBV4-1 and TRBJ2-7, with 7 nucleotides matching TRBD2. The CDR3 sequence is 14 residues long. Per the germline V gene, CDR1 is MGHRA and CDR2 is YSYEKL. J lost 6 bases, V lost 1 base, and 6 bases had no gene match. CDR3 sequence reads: CASSQGTRASEQYF. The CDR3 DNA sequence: TGCGCCAGCAGCCAAGGGACTAGGGCCTCCGAGCAGTACTTC.

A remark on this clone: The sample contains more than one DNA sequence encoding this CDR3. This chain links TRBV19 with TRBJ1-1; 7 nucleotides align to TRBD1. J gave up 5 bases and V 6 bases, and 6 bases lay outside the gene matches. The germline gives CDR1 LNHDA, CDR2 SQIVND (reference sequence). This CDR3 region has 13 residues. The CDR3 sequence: CASSSQGDTEAFF. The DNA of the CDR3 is TGTGCCAGTAGCTCCCAGGGGGATACTGAAGCTTTCTTT. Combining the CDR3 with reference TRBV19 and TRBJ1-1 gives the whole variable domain DGGITQSPKYLFRKEGQNVTLSCEQNLNHDAMYWYRQDPGQGLRLIYYSQIVNDFQKGDIAEGYSVSREKKESFPLTVTSAQKNPTAFYLCASSSQGDTEAFFGQGTRLTVV.

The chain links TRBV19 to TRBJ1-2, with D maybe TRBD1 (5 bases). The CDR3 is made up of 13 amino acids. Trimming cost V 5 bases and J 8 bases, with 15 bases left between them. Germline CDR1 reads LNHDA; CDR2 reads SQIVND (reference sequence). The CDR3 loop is CASSDEGRRGYTF. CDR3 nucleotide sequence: TGTGCCAGTAGTGACGAGGGGAGAAGGGGCTACACCTTC.

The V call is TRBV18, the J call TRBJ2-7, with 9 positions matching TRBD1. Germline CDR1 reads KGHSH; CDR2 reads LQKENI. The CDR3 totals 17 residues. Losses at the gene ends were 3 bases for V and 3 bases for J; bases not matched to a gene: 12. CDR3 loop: CASSPPNRGLLNYEQYF. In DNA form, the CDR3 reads TGTGCCAGCTCACCCCCGAACAGGGGGCTTCTAAACTACGAGCAGTACTTC.

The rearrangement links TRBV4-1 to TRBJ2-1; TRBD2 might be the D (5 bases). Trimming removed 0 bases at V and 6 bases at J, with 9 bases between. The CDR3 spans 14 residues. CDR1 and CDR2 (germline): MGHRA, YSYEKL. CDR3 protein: CASSQDHRGNEQFF. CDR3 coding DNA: TGCGCCAGCAGCCAAGATCATCGGGGCAATGAGCAGTTCTTC.

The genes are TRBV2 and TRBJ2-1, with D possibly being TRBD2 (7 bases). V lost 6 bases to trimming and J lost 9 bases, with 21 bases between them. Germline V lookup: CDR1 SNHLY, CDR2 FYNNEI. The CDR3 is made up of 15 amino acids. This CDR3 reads CASRARGGSGPEQFF. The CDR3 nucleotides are TGTGCCAGCAGAGCGAGGGGGGGGTCTGGGCCTGAGCAGTTCTTC.

CDR3 in amino acids: CASSFPGQVYEQYF. The DNA of the CDR3 is TGCGCCAGCAGCTTTCCGGGACAGGTCTACGAGCAGTACTTC. The chain combines TRBV4-1 with TRBJ2-7; 8 bases fit TRBD1. Looked up from germline, CDR1 is MGHRA and CDR2 is YSYEKL. This CDR3 has 14 amino acids. V lost 5 bases, J lost 3 bases, and 6 bases stayed unmatched.

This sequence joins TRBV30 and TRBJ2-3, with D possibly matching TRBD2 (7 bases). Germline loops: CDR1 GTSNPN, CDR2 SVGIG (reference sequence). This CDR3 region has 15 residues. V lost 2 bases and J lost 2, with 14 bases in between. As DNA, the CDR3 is TGTGCCTGGAGTCCCTTTGGGGGGGCCACAGATACGCAGTATTTT. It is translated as CAWSPFGGATDTQYF.

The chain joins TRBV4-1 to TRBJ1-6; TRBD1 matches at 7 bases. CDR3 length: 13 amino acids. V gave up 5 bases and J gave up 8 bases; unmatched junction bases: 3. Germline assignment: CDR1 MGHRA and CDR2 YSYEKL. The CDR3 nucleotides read TGCGCCAGCAGCACAGGGGAATATTCACCCCTCCACTTT. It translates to CASSTGEYSPLHF.

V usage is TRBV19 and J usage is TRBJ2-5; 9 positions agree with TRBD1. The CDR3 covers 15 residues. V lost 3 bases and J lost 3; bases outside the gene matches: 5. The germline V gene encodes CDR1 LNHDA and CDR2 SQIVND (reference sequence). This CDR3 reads CASSILGQGKETQYF. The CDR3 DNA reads TGTGCCAGTAGTATCTTGGGACAGGGAAAAGAGACCCAGTACTTC.

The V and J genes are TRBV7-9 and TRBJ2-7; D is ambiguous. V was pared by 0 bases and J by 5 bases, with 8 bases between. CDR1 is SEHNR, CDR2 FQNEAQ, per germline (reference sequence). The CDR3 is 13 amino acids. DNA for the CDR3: TGTGCCAGCAGCTTAGCGGGAACTGACGAGCAGTACTTC. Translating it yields CASSLAGTDEQYF.

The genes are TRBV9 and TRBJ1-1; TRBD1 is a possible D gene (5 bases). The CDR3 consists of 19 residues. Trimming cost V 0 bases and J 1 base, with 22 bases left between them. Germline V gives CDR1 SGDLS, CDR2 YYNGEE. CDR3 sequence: CASSVDYGGNSNSNTEAFF. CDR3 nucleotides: TGTGCCAGCAGCGTAGATTACGGGGGAAATTCGAATTCGAACACTGAAGCTTTCTTT.

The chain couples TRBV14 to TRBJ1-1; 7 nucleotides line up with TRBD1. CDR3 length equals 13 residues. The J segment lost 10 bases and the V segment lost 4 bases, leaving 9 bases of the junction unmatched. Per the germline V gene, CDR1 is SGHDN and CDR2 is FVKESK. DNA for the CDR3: TGTGCCAGCAGCCTCCCCGGGACAGCGCTAGCTTTCTTT. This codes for CASSLPGTALAFF.

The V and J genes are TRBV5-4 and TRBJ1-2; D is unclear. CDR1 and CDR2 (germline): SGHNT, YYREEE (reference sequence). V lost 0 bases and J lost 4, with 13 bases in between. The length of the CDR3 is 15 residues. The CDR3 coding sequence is TGTGCCAGCAGCTTGGACAGTGAAACTGCCTATGGCTACACCTTC. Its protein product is CASSLDSETAYGYTF.

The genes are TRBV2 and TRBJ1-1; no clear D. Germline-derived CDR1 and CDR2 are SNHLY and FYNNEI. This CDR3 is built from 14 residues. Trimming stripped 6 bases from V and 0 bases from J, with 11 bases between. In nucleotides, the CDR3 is TGTGCCAGCAGACGTAGGAACCTGAACACTGAAGCTTTCTTT. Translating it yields CASRRRNLNTEAFF.

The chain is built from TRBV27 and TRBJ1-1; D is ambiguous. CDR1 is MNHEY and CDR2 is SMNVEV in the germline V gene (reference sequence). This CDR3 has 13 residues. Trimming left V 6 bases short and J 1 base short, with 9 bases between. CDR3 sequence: CASSLGRNTEAFF. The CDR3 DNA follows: TGTGCCAGCAGCCTAGGGAGGAACACTGAAGCTTTCTTT.

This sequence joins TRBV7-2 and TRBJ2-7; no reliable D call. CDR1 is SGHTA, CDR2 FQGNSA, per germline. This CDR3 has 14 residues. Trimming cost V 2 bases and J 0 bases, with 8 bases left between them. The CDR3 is CASSLSLSSYEQYF. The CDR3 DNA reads TGTGCCAGCAGCTTAAGTTTGTCCTCCTACGAGCAGTACTTC.

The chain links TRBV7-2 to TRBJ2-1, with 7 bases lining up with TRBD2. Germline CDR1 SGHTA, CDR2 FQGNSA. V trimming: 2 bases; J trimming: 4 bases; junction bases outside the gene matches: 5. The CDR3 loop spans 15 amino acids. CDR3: CASSLSGGSYNEQFF. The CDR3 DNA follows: TGTGCCAGCAGCTTAAGCGGCGGGAGTTACAATGAGCAGTTCTTC.

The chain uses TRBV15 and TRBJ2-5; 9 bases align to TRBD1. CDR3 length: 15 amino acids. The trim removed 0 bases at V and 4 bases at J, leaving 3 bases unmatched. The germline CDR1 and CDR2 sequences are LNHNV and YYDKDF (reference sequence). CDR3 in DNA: TGTGCCACCAGCAGAGATAGGGGACAGGGAGAGACCCAGTACTTC. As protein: CATSRDRGQGETQYF.

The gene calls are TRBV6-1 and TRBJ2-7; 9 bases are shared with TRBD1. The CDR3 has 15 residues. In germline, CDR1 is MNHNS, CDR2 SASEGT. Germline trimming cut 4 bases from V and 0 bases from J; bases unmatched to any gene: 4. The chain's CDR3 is CASSVGTGPSYEQYF. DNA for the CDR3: TGTGCCAGCAGTGTAGGGACAGGGCCCTCCTACGAGCAGTACTTC.

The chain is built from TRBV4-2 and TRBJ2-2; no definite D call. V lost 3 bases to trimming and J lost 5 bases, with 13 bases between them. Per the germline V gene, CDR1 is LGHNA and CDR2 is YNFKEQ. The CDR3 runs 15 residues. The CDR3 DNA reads TGTGCCAGCAGCCAGGACGTAGGTCGAACCGGGGAGCTGTTTTTT. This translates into CASSQDVGRTGELFF.

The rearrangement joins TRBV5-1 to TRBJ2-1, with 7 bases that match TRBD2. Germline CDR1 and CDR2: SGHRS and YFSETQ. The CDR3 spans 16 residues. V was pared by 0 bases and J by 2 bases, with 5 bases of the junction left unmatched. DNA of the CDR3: TGCGCCAGCAGCTTGGAATTCCGGGGGGCCTACAATGAGCAGTTCTTC. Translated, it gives CASSLEFRGAYNEQFF.

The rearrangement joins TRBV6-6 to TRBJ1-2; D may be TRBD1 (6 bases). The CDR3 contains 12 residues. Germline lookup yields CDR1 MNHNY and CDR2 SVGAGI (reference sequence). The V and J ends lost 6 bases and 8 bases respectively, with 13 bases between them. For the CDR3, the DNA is TGTGCCAGCAGAGCCACCCAGGGGGGCTACACCTTC. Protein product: CASRATQGGYTF.

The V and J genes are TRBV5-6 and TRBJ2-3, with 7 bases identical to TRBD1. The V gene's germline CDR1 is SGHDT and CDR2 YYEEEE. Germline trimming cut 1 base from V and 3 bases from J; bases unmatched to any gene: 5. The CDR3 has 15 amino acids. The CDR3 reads CASSLPRGPTDTQYF. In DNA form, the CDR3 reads TGTGCCAGCAGCTTGCCGAGGGGGCCGACAGATACGCAGTATTTT.

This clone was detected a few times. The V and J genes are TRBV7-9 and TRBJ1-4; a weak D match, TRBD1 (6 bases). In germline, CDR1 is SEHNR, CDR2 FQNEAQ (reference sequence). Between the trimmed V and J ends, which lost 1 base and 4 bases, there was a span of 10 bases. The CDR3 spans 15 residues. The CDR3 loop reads CASSLGGRGNEKLFF. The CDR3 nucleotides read TGTGCCAGCAGCTTAGGGGGGCGCGGTAATGAAAAACTGTTTTTT. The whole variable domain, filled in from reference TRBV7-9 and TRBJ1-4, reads DTGVSQNPRHKITKRGQNVTFRCDPISEHNRLYWYRQTLGQGPEFLTYFQNEAQLEKSRLLSDRFSAERPKGSFSTLEIQRTEQGDSAMYLCASSLGGRGNEKLFFGSGTQLSVL.

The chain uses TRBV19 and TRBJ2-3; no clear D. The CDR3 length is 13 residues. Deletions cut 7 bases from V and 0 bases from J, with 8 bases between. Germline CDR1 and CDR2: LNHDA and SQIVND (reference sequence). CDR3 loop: CASTWASTDTQYF. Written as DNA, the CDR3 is TGTGCCAGTACCTGGGCTAGCACAGATACGCAGTATTTT. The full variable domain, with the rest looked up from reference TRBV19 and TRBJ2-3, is DGGITQSPKYLFRKEGQNVTLSCEQNLNHDAMYWYRQDPGQGLRLIYYSQIVNDFQKGDIAEGYSVSREKKESFPLTVTSAQKNPTAFYLCASTWASTDTQYFGPGTRLTVL.